The subject of this entry is one T cell receptor (beta chain). Antigen: not known. The CDR3 has 13 amino acids. The germline CDR1 and CDR2 sequences are SEHNR and FQNEAQ (reference sequence). V lost 7 bases, J lost 5 bases, and 6 bases stayed unmatched. These data are taken from a study of T cells in Graves' hyperthyroidism and ophthalmopathy. Patients counted as stable if ophthalmopathy did not develop within 18 months. Using more than 7.5 ml of fresh peripheral blood, PBMCs were prepared. Study outcomes and limitations: Most thyroid clonotypes with frequency above 0.001 were detected in blood. Before onset, ophthalmopathy was predicted by the model a median approximately 6.7 months earlier.

TCR beta CDR3 regions were amplified from RNA. Researchers ran a first-round RT-PCR on the TCR CDR3 using the HTBI primer set. TCRdb ran MiXCR on the multiplex PCR reads and lists one entry per CDR3 protein. The table shows some 460,000 distinct CDR3 sequences, with approximately 15% occurring only once. The receptor's source is a woman between 18 and 29 years old with Graves' hyperthyroidism. The chain is built from TRBV7-9 and TRBJ2-5; 8 nucleotides line up with TRBD1. Specimen: blood. The CDR3 region is CASIADRVETQYF. The CDR3 DNA follows: TGTGCCAGCATTGCGGACAGGGTTGAGACCCAGTACTTC.